The 17 T cell receptor beta chains below all came from one sample that was sequenced in a study of OX40 agonist ivuxolimab in advanced cancers. Only in-frame clones appear in the TCRdb table, and some are missing; sequencing was by immunoSEQ multiplex PCR. This table holds tens of thousands of clones, over 80% found once. The sequencing here drew on CD4+ or CD8+ T cells sorted from blood, taken in a trial of the OX40 agonist ivuxolimab. The receptors come from an adult with an advanced solid tumor such as melanoma, head and neck, liver or kidney cancer.

This clone was observed a handful of times. The rearrangement links TRBV7-9 to TRBJ2-5; TRBD2 might be the D (5 bases). The length of the CDR3 is 15 residues. Germline V lookup: CDR1 SEHNR, CDR2 FQNEAQ (reference sequence). V gave up 3 bases and J gave up 1 base, with 12 bases separating them. CDR3 bases: TGTGCCAGCAGCTTCTCCACGGGGATCCAAGAGACCCAGTACTTC. Translated, it gives CASSFSTGIQETQYF.

This chain joins TRBV27 and TRBJ2-7, with TRBD2 matching 7 bases. V trimming: 5 bases; J trimming: 11 bases; junction bases outside the gene matches: 12. Germline CDR1 MNHEY, CDR2 SMNVEV (reference sequence). The CDR3 runs to 13 residues. The CDR3 loop is CASSLREDHGKYF. The CDR3 DNA reads as TGTGCCAGCAGTCTACGGGAGGACCACGGCAAGTACTTC.

The gene calls are TRBV10-3 and TRBJ1-1; a weak D match, TRBD1 (5 bases). In germline, CDR1 is ENHRY, CDR2 SYGVKD. Trimming cost V 7 bases and J 3 bases, with 15 bases left between them. This CDR3 region has 14 residues. CDR3 residues: CAITSGVGDTEAFF. As DNA, the CDR3 is TGTGCCATCACCTCGGGGGTCGGGGACACTGAAGCTTTCTTT.

This clone was found a few times. The same CDR3 arises from other DNA sequences in this sample as well. The chain recombines TRBV6-1 with TRBJ1-1; unclear D gene. V was shortened by 4 bases and J by 5 bases, with 8 bases between the two germline ends. This CDR3 is 12 amino acids long. Per the germline V gene, CDR1 is MNHNS and CDR2 is SASEGT. The CDR3: CASSVGETEAFF. CDR3 sequence (DNA): TGTGCCAGCAGTGTCGGGGAAACTGAAGCTTTCTTT.

The chain has TRBV10-2 and TRBJ2-1; tentatively, D is TRBD1 or TRBD2 (5 bases each). V dropped 3 bases and J dropped 9 bases, with 9 bases sitting between them. The germline CDR1 and CDR2 sequences are WSHSY and SAAADI. The CDR3 length is 12 residues. The CDR3 reads CASSDLGGEQFF. CDR3 DNA: TGCGCCAGCAGTGACCTTGGGGGTGAGCAGTTCTTC.

Here the CDR3 DNA reads TGCGCCAGCAGCCAAGATACAGGGTTTAGCTATGGCTACACCTTC. It is translated as CASSQDTGFSYGYTF. The genes are TRBV4-1 and TRBJ1-2, with D maybe TRBD1 (6 bases). The CDR3 loop spans 15 amino acids. V was shortened by 0 bases and J by 4 bases, with 12 bases between the two germline ends. Germline V gene sequence: CDR1 MGHRA, CDR2 YSYEKL.

The chain couples TRBV18 to TRBJ2-1; TRBD1 aligns across 9 bases. J gave up 1 base and V 1 base, and 2 bases lay outside the gene matches. Per germline, CDR1 KGHSH and CDR2 LQKENI. The CDR3 extends over 16 amino acids. The CDR3, as DNA: TGTGCCAGCTCACCACGGGACAGGGCGTCCTACAATGAGCAGTTCTTC. Encoded protein: CASSPRDRASYNEQFF.

The chain has TRBV19 and TRBJ1-1, with TRBD1 matching 7 bases. Germline assignment: CDR1 LNHDA and CDR2 SQIVND (reference sequence). The CDR3 totals 14 residues. Trimming took 5 bases from V and 5 from J; bases not matched to a gene: 8. CDR3 region: CASSSTGWGTEAFF. Written as DNA, the CDR3 is TGTGCCAGTAGTTCGACAGGGTGGGGTACTGAAGCTTTCTTT. Based on the CDR3 plus reference TRBV19 and TRBJ1-1, the full variable domain is DGGITQSPKYLFRKEGQNVTLSCEQNLNHDAMYWYRQDPGQGLRLIYYSQIVNDFQKGDIAEGYSVSREKKESFPLTVTSAQKNPTAFYLCASSSTGWGTEAFFGQGTRLTVV.

The chain recombines TRBV6-5 with TRBJ2-5; 9 positions match TRBD1. This CDR3 spans 15 amino acids. Per the germline V gene, CDR1 is MNHEY and CDR2 is SVGAGI. V shed 6 bases and J 3 bases; nucleotides not matched to a gene: 8. CDR3: CASSSLRTGEETQYF. The DNA of the CDR3 is TGTGCCAGCAGCTCTTTGCGGACAGGGGAAGAGACCCAGTACTTC.

The genes are TRBV30 and TRBJ2-3; either TRBD1 or TRBD2 may supply D (5 bases each). The CDR3 is 13 amino acids. Trimming took off 4 bases at V and 4 bases at J, with 12 bases between the two ends. The germline CDR1 and CDR2 sequences are GTSNPN and SVGIG (reference sequence). The CDR3: CAWTTLGADTQYF. For the CDR3, the DNA is TGTGCCTGGACCACTCTGGGGGCAGATACGCAGTATTTT.

The V gene is TRBV30, the J gene TRBJ1-2, with D unresolved. Deletions cut 5 bases from V and 2 bases from J, with 12 bases between. Germline values: CDR1 GTSNPN, CDR2 SVGIG (reference sequence). The CDR3 is 13 amino acids. CDR3: CAWQIAENYGYTF. Written as DNA, the CDR3 is TGTGCCTGGCAGATCGCCGAAAACTATGGCTACACCTTC.

The chain is built from TRBV13 and TRBJ2-2; TRBD2 agrees at 8 bases. Losses at the gene ends were 1 base for V and 0 bases for J; bases not matched to a gene: 1. The germline CDR1 and CDR2 sequences are PRHDT and FYEKMQ (reference sequence). The length of the CDR3 is 16 residues. The CDR3 region has the DNA TGTGCCAGCAGCTTAGATAGCGGGACGAACACCGGGGAGCTGTTTTTT. Its protein is CASSLDSGTNTGELFF. The full variable domain, completed using reference TRBV13 and TRBJ2-2, is AAGVIQSPRHLIKEKRETATLKCYPIPRHDTVYWYQQGPGQDPQFLISFYEKMQSDKGSIPDRFSAQQFSDYHSELNMSSLELGDSALYFCASSLDSGTNTGELFFGEGSRLTVL.

The chain couples TRBV11-3 to TRBJ2-1; TRBD1 matches at 11 bases. V lost 5 bases to trimming and J lost 0 bases; unmatched junction nucleotides: 6. CDR1 is SGHNT and CDR2 is YENEEA in the germline V gene. CDR3 length equals 17 residues. CDR3 DNA: TGTGCCAGCAGCCCCCGGGACAGGGGGAGCTCCTACAATGAGCAGTTCTTC. The encoded protein is CASSPRDRGSSYNEQFF.

About this clone itself: At one boundary the junction diverges from the germline segment, which might be a read error. The rearrangement joins TRBV4-1 to TRBJ2-3, with D perhaps matching TRBD1 (6 bases). Per the germline V gene, CDR1 is MGHRA and CDR2 is YSYEKL. The CDR3 has 15 residues. CDR3 in amino acids: CASTQEWGPGDTQYF. DNA for the CDR3: TGCGCCAGCACCCAAGAATGGGGGCCTGGGGATACGCAGTATTTT.

This clone was picked up one time. The rearrangement joins TRBV27 to TRBJ2-7; TRBD2 matches 9 bases. There are 14 residues in the CDR3. V shed 1 base, J shed 6 bases, and the junction held 4 bases outside the gene matches. CDR1 and CDR2 (germline): MNHEY, SMNVEV (reference sequence). CDR3 in DNA: TGTGCCAGCAGTTTATTCGCGGGGGGGCTCGAGCAGTACTTC. It yields the protein CASSLFAGGLEQYF.

This rearrangement joins TRBV7-9 to TRBJ2-7; the match to TRBD1 covers 9 bases. This CDR3 has 14 amino acids. The germline CDR1 and CDR2 sequences are SEHNR and FQNEAQ (reference sequence). Trimming took 4 bases from V and 2 from J; bases not matched to a gene: 3. CDR3 region: CASSSRDRAYEQYF. CDR3 nucleotides: TGTGCCAGCAGCTCCCGGGACAGGGCCTACGAGCAGTACTTC.

This chain joins TRBV6-5 and TRBJ1-4; D is perhaps TRBD1 (5 bases). The V gene's germline CDR1 is MNHEY and CDR2 SVGAGI. V gave up 0 bases and J gave up 5 bases, with 10 bases separating them. The CDR3 covers 15 residues. The CDR3 loop reads CASSYSTRDNEKLFF. The CDR3 DNA reads as TGTGCCAGCAGTTACTCGACCAGGGACAATGAAAAACTGTTTTTT.